The following is a TCR beta chain sequence with its context. Its antigen is not yet known. Per-nucleotide qualities are absent, and no much larger clonotype sits a single base away. These data originate in a study of blood T cell repertoires in COVID-19 (dated by TCRdb to the early 2020s). About the study as a whole: Collaborator samples came from the United States, Italy and Spain and covered acute and convalescent phases of COVID-19. The prospective study material was composed of cDNA or gDNA derived from T cells, B-cell-depleted T cells, or PBMCs. Deeply sampled blood TCRbeta repertoires from subjects exposed to, actively infected with, or recovered from COVID-19 were included in the dataset. The repertoires were made available in a free public database intended to serve as a resource for research on the immune response to SARS-CoV-2. The samples were drawn from the first 160 participants of the ongoing ImmuneRACE study and from 1,254 subjects provided by 6 global collaborators. A de-identified subject ID, COVID-19 status, age in years and sex were almost always included in the sample metadata. Where HLA class I and class II types were available, the types were taken from metadata supplied by the sample provider, not from assay-based typing. General findings and caveats noted by the study authors: The amount of clinical and demographic metadata varied by source and participant and was provided uncurated.

Collaborating institutions collected whole blood in K2EDTA tubes following their own protocols. Collaborator samples were shipped for TCRbeta analysis as frozen whole blood, isolated PBMCs, or DNA extracted from either sample type. As encoded in the germline V gene, CDR1 is MNHEY while CDR2 is SVGAGI. The CDR3 sequence holds 14 residues, the cysteine and phenylalanine included. Only the CDR3 region is kept as DNA, spanning 42 bases read in frame from base 1. V lost 6 bases and J lost 2 bases; the stretch between them is 13 bases long. TCRbeta CDR3 regions were amplified from genomic DNA by means of the immunoSEQ Assay, a bias-controlled multiplex PCR. For the original study's pipeline: The number of nucleated cells in each sample was estimated from the amplification of reference gene primers within the assay. To quantify the absolute abundance of each unique TCRbeta CDR3 rearrangement, sequence reads were collapsed and filtered. Productive Simpson clonality was computed per sample as the square root of Simpson's diversity index over productive rearrangements. TCRdb's version of the immuneACCESS table is confined to in-frame rearrangements and falls short of the full clone set. An unresolved V gene accounts for under half of the shortfall where checked; the remainder is of unknown origin. The V and J calls and clone size are taken from that table; D and trimming were inferred from the DNA. The sample table shows over 350,000 clones, and about 89% are seen once. Around 4.5% of the sample is held by the ten biggest clonotypes.

The TCR sequence derives from a woman between 25 and 40 years old with acute or convalescent COVID-19. The rearrangement combines TRBV6-5 with TRBJ1-1; the D segment could be TRBD1, given 6 matching bases. The sequenced sample was peripheral blood. The bases read TGTGCCAGCAGCACCCCAGGGGCCAACACTGAAGCTTTCTTT. Its product reads: CASSTPGANTEAFF.